This T cell receptor beta chain was retrieved from a study of T cell responses to AZD1222 COVID-19 vaccine. General study points: Most donors were white British, females outnumbered males, and clonal diversity was possibly underestimated.

Note on this clone: The antigen is unknown.

Assay used: immunoSEQ multiplex PCR; TCRdb lists only in-frame clones, some missing. The sample has 75,000 to 80,000 clones, approximately 80% seen once. Germline V gene lookup returns CDR1 MDHEN and CDR2 SYDVKM. Trimming cost V 3 bases and J 6 bases; bases outside gene matches: 4. The CDR3 is 15 amino acids. The sequence derives from an adult who received the MenACWY meningococcal vaccine as a control. V usage is TRBV28 and J usage is TRBJ1-6; 8 bases are shared with TRBD1. Here the sequenced sample was peripheral blood, taken 28 days after the second dose of the MenACWY control vaccine. This chain's CDR3 is CASSLTGAGNSPLHF. The CDR3 bases are TGTGCCAGCAGTTTGACAGGGGCTGGTAATTCACCCCTCCACTTT.